The 7 T cell receptor beta chains below all came from one sample that was sequenced in a study of Ad26.COV2.S vaccination and SARS-CoV-2 variants. The treatment denotes: some 20 received Ad26.COV2.S at low or high dose, single or two shots; roughly 5 received placebo; per-sample allocation not given. All samples were drawn on day 63, counting from the first vaccine or placebo injection. Measured with immunoSEQ multiplex PCR; TCRdb has only the in-frame clones, and not every one. The top ten hold roughly a tenth of the sample, which has roughly 240,000 clones, around 87% seen once. Source: peripheral blood, taken in a trial of Ad26.COV2.S vaccine versus placebo. The origin of the receptors is a person aged 18-60 years who received the Ad26.COV2.S COVID-19 vaccine or a placebo.

The rearrangement joins TRBV3-1 (or the pseudogene TRBV3-2) to TRBJ2-5, with 8 bases identical to TRBD2. Germline V gives CDR1 LGHDT, CDR2 YNNKEL (reference sequence). CDR3 size: 14 residues. V trimming: 8 bases; J trimming: 5 bases; junction bases outside the gene matches: 10. The CDR3 bases are TGTGCCAGCCTATCCCGGGAGGGTGGGGAGACCCAGTACTTC. Its translation: CASLSREGGETQYF.

This chain connects TRBV5-1 to TRBJ2-7, with D possibly TRBD1 on 6 matching bases. Per the germline V gene, CDR1 is SGHRS and CDR2 is YFSETQ. V lost 5 bases and J lost 4, with 19 bases in between. The CDR3 length is 15 residues. The DNA for the CDR3 is TGCGCCAGCAGGTCAACAGGGACCCAGGGGTACGAGCAGTACTTC. It is translated as CASRSTGTQGYEQYF. Using reference TRBV5-1 and TRBJ2-7 for the parts outside the CDR3, the full variable domain is KAGVTQTPRYLIKTRGQQVTLSCSPISGHRSVSWYQQTPGQGLQFLFEYFSETQRNKGNFPGRFSGRQFSNSRSEMNVSTLELGDSALYLCASRSTGTQGYEQYFGPGTRLTVT.

This clone was seen a few times. The gene calls are TRBV2 and TRBJ2-1; D gene uncertain. CDR3 length equals 15 residues. Trimming left V 4 bases short and J 0 bases short, with 10 bases between. In germline, CDR1 is SNHLY, CDR2 FYNNEI. CDR3 in amino acids: CASSVDGSSYNEQFF. CDR3 coding DNA: TGTGCCAGCAGTGTTGACGGTAGCTCCTACAATGAGCAGTTCTTC.

The sample holds a few counts of this clone. The rearrangement uses TRBV30 and TRBJ2-7; tentatively, D is TRBD1 (5 bases). The germline CDR1 and CDR2 sequences are GTSNPN and SVGIG (reference sequence). The V end lost 4 bases, the J end lost 3 bases, and 13 bases lay between the germline ends. The CDR3 sequence is 13 residues long. The CDR3 DNA follows: TGTGCCTGGACTGGGCAGGGCTTCTACGAGCAGTACTTC. Translation: CAWTGQGFYEQYF.

The chain carries TRBV10-3 and TRBJ1-3; TRBD1 might be the D (6 bases). This CDR3 is 15 amino acids long. The V gene lost 3 bases and the J gene lost 3 bases, with 12 bases spanning the gap. Per germline, CDR1 ENHRY and CDR2 SYGVKD. CDR3 nucleotides: TGTGCCATCAGTGATTTCAGGGGTGATGGAAACACCATATATTTT. Residues: CAISDFRGDGNTIYF.

This chain uses TRBV2 with TRBJ2-1, with 10 bases identical to TRBD2. The junction had 3 bases not matched to a gene; V was cut back by 7 bases and J by 3 bases. From germline, CDR1 is SNHLY and CDR2 FYNNEI. CDR3 length equals 14 residues. In nucleotides, the CDR3 is TGTGCCAGCACCGCTAGCGGGGGCTACAATGAGCAGTTCTTC. It yields the protein CASTASGGYNEQFF.

The rearrangement links TRBV5-4 to TRBJ1-6; 10 nucleotides line up with TRBD1. CDR1 is SGHNT, CDR2 YYREEE, per germline (reference sequence). V lost 0 bases, J lost 10 bases, and 7 bases stayed unmatched. CDR3 length: 16 residues. CDR3 sequence reads: CASSLAGGTGDSPLHF. The CDR3 coding sequence is TGTGCCAGCAGCTTGGCCGGGGGGACAGGGGACTCACCCCTCCACTTT. The full variable domain, in which reference TRBV5-4 and TRBJ1-6 provide the parts outside the CDR3, is ETGVTQSPTHLIKTRGQQVTLRCSSQSGHNTVSWYQQALGQGPQFIFQYYREEENGRGNFPPRFSGLQFPNYSSELNVNALELDDSALYLCASSLAGGTGDSPLHFGNGTRLTVT.